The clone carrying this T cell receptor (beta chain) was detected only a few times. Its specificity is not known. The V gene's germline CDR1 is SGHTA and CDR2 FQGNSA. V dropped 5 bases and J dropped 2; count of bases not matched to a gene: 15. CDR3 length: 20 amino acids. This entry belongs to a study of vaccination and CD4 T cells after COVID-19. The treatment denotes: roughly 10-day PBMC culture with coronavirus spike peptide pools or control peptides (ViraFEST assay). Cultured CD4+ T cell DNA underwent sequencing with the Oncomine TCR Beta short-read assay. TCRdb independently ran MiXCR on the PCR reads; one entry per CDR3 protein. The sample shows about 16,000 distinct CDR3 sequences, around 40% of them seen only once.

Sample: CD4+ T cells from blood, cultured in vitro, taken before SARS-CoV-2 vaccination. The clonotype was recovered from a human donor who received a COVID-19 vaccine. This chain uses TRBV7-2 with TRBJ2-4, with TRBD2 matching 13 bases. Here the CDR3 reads CASSPGLAGANTRTKNIQYF. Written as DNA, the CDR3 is TGTGCCAGCAGCCCCGGACTAGCGGGGGCGAATACAAGAACCAAAAACATTCAGTACTTC.